The 14 T cell receptor beta chains in this list originate from one sample, sequenced in a study of cytomegalovirus exposure and HLA in healthy donors. Using immunoSEQ multiplex PCR, the repertoire was profiled, and TCRdb retains in-frame clones only, with some absent. The table lists fewer than 200,000 clones, roughly 86% of them singletons. Sequencing input: PBMCs. The receptors here all came from a young man in good health and CMV-seropositive.

The chain links TRBV13 to TRBJ1-1; D perhaps matches TRBD1 (6 bases). This CDR3 is 13 amino acids long. CDR1 PRHDT and CDR2 FYEKMQ come from the germline V gene (reference sequence). Trimming took off 2 bases at V and 8 bases at J, with 12 bases between the two ends. The chain's CDR3 is CASSLMGAGEAFF. The CDR3 nucleotides are TGTGCCAGCAGCTTAATGGGGGCAGGGGAAGCTTTCTTT.

The V gene is TRBV6-1, the J gene TRBJ2-2; 7 bases are a match to TRBD2. Germline trimming cut 5 bases from V and 7 bases from J; bases unmatched to any gene: 4. Germline assignment: CDR1 MNHNS and CDR2 SASEGT. The CDR3 covers 13 residues. The CDR3 loop is CASSRDYHGELFF. As DNA, the CDR3 is TGTGCCAGCAGTAGGGACTATCACGGGGAGCTGTTTTTT.

The V call is TRBV5-6, the J call TRBJ2-5; 11 nucleotides match TRBD2. The V gene's germline CDR1 is SGHDT and CDR2 YYEEEE. The CDR3 loop spans 18 amino acids. The junction had 12 bases not matched to a gene; V was cut back by 3 bases and J by 2 bases. The CDR3 sequence: CASSSYLAGGPWQETQYF. CDR3 nucleotides: TGTGCCAGCAGCTCTTACTTAGCGGGAGGGCCTTGGCAAGAGACCCAGTACTTC.

The rearrangement joins TRBV4-1 to TRBJ1-5, with a tentative D call TRBD1 (5 bases). The V end lost 1 base, the J end lost 2 bases, and 15 bases lay between the germline ends. Germline assignment: CDR1 MGHRA and CDR2 YSYEKL. This CDR3 spans 17 amino acids. The CDR3 DNA is TGCGCCAGCAGCCAAGTAGGGGTACGGCCCCGCAATCAGCCCCAGCATTTT. Its translation: CASSQVGVRPRNQPQHF.

The chain combines TRBV5-1 with TRBJ1-5; D is uncertain. Germline loops: CDR1 SGHRS, CDR2 YFSETQ. The CDR3 is 14 amino acids. Trimming left V 1 base short and J 7 bases short, with 12 bases between. CDR3 residues: CASSLSLLGQPQHF. DNA of the CDR3: TGCGCCAGCAGCTTGTCCCTCTTGGGCCAGCCCCAGCATTTT.

This rearrangement joins TRBV27 to TRBJ2-1; tentatively, D is TRBD1 (5 bases). CDR3 size: 15 residues. Germline V gene sequence: CDR1 MNHEY, CDR2 SMNVEV (reference sequence). V was shortened by 6 bases and J by 0 bases, with 12 bases between the two germline ends. CDR3 sequence reads: CASSLRGNSYNEQFF. DNA of the CDR3: TGTGCCAGCAGCCTAAGGGGCAACTCCTACAATGAGCAGTTCTTC.

This chain links TRBV5-1 with TRBJ2-7; D not certain. Germline V gene sequence: CDR1 SGHRS, CDR2 YFSETQ. This CDR3 spans 15 amino acids. V was pared by 0 bases and J by 3 bases, with 13 bases between. This CDR3 is CASSLVGLDDYEQYF. Here the CDR3 DNA reads TGCGCCAGCAGCTTGGTCGGTCTAGACGACTACGAGCAGTACTTC.

In DNA form, the CDR3 reads TGTGCCAGCAGTTCGACTAGCGGGCCAACCTACGAGCAGTACTTC. Its translation: CASSSTSGPTYEQYF. The J gene is TRBJ2-7, the V gene TRBV28; TRBD2 aligns across 10 bases. V was clipped by 4 bases and J by 2 bases; unmatched bases: 5. The CDR3 length is 15 residues. CDR1 is MDHEN, CDR2 SYDVKM, per germline.

The gene calls are TRBV10-3 and TRBJ1-4, with D possibly being TRBD1 (6 bases). Germline CDR1 and CDR2: ENHRY and SYGVKD. CDR3 size: 15 residues. The ends were cut back, 10 bases at V and 0 bases at J, with 15 bases in the middle. The CDR3 protein is CATSLQGATNEKLFF. The DNA for the CDR3 is TGTGCCACATCTTTACAGGGTGCAACTAATGAAAAACTGTTTTTT.

This chain uses TRBV6-1 with TRBJ2-3; possibly TRBD1 for D (5 bases). Trimming stripped 7 bases from V and 0 bases from J, with 11 bases between. Germline CDR1 is MNHNS and CDR2 is SASEGT. The CDR3 runs 14 residues. CDR3 amino acids: CASNRQTSTDTQYF. In nucleotides, the CDR3 is TGTGCCAGCAACCGACAGACTAGCACAGATACGCAGTATTTT.

The chain joins TRBV9 to TRBJ2-7; D is possibly TRBD2 (6 bases). CDR3 length: 15 residues. V lost 0 bases to trimming and J lost 4 bases, with 14 bases between them. Germline V gives CDR1 SGDLS, CDR2 YYNGEE. CDR3 sequence (DNA): TGTGCCAGCAGCGTAGCCCCGGGACTTCATTACGAGCAGTACTTC. Translated, it gives CASSVAPGLHYEQYF.

The V and J genes are TRBV14 and TRBJ1-2; no clear D gene. The V end lost 0 bases, the J end lost 2 bases, and 16 bases lay between the germline ends. The length of the CDR3 is 17 residues. The germline CDR1 and CDR2 sequences are SGHDN and FVKESK. The CDR3 coding sequence is TGTGCCAGCAGCCAAGACCCAAGACTAGGGCAGAACTATGGCTACACCTTC. It yields the protein CASSQDPRLGQNYGYTF.

The CDR3 region is CASRGGQANQPQHF. The CDR3 DNA sequence: TGTGCCAGCAGGGGGGGACAGGCTAATCAGCCCCAGCATTTT. The chain has TRBV5-8 and TRBJ1-5; TRBD1 agrees at 8 bases. This CDR3 spans 14 amino acids. Germline CDR1 and CDR2: SGHTS and YDEGEE. Trimming cost V 5 bases and J 4 bases; bases outside gene matches: 5.

The chain recombines TRBV7-8 with TRBJ1-1; D remains ambiguous. Trimming shortened V by 5 bases and J by 5 bases, and 12 bases separated the two germline ends. Germline CDR1 is SGHVS and CDR2 is FQNEAQ. There are 13 residues in the CDR3. CDR3 loop: CASSKTTVTEAFF. CDR3 bases: TGTGCCAGCAGCAAAACCACTGTTACTGAAGCTTTCTTT. Looking up the rest from reference TRBV7-8 and TRBJ1-1 gives the full variable domain: GAGVSQSPRYKVAKRGQDVALRCDPISGHVSLFWYQQALGQGPEFLTYFQNEAQLDKSGLPSDRFFAERPEGSVSTLKIQRTQQEDSAVYLCASSKTTVTEAFFGQGTRLTVV.